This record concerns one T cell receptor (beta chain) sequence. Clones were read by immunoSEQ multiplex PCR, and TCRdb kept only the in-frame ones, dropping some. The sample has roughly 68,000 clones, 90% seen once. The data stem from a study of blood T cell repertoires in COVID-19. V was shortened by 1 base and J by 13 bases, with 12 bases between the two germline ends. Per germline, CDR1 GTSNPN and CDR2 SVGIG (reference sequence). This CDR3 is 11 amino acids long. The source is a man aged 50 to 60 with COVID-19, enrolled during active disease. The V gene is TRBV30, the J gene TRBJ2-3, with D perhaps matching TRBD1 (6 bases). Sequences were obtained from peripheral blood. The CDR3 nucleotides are TGTGCCTGGAGTGAGGGGGTGGTGAAGTATTTT. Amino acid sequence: CAWSEGVVKYF.